This TCR beta chain was identified during a study of cytomegalovirus exposure and HLA in healthy donors (dated by TCRdb to the late 2010s). In terms of the full investigation: An earlier analysis of approximately 640 of the donors reported 250 to 300 Gb of sequence data and about 100 million unique TCR beta sequences from about 179 million T cells. Roughly 300 gigabases of sequencing data and 75 million to 85 million unique TCR sequences made up an early release that covered 500 to 700 HLA-typed donors. Among the roughly 400 genotyped donors, 75% to 90% belonged to the genetic ancestry cluster associated with self-reported Caucasian donors. The aim of the study was to test whether cataloging public T cell receptors could identify signatures of past pathogen exposure. The study used immunosequencing to profile the T cell repertoires of approximately 630 subjects and linked those repertoires to cytomegalovirus serostatus. A separate validation cohort of over 95 different subjects was used in addition to the roughly 670-subject first cohort. To predict cytomegalovirus infection status, the study combined high-throughput TCR immunosequencing, statistical association of individual TCRs with disease status, and machine learning. A later analysis re-analyzed previously published TCR beta repertoires from approximately 670 donors and added high-resolution HLA genotyping to study TCR occurrence patterns. Rather than drawing on any new phenotypic data, the later analysis identified candidate immune exposures from TCR beta sequences and the way those sequences occurred across donors. In an earlier analysis of roughly 580 of the donors, high-throughput TCR beta sequencing was used to judge whether each TCR beta V gene segment behaved as functional or pseudogenic. Donor age, sex, ethnicity and CMV serostatus were compiled together with the repertoire data. A later genetic analysis took genome-wide SNP genotypes for about three fifths of the 666 donors and used that subset as a discovery cohort. All discovery cohort repertoires had been generated on a single sequencing platform. HLA typing covered class I and class II loci at four-digit resolution. The number of donors typed differed by locus, with roughly 620-630 for A, B, C, DRB1 and DQB1, around 560 for DQA1, approximately 570 for DPA1, and roughly 450 for DPB1. About five DR-DQ haplotypes were handled as single units for association and clustering, since linkage in the cohort was strong. Across about 370 genotyped donors of the cohort, an average of about 200,000 unique TCR beta nucleotide sequences per donor were sequenced, and 15% to 20% of those sequences were non-productive. On the study overall, not on this receptor specifically: In a later analysis, several top co-occurrence clusters were reported to appear linked to parvovirus B19, influenza, CMV and Epstein-Barr virus. A group of highly shared sequence variants was considered likely to be a technical artifact of the sequencing pipeline. A total of roughly 160 TCR beta chains were listed by the study as associated with cytomegalovirus. The authors suggested that the approach could potentially be extended to other disease states and immunological phenotypes. CMV serostatus was the only immune exposure information available for the cohort. When HLA alleles, especially DR and DQ, strongly co-occurred, TCR associations were difficult to assign to individual alleles. In a later genetic analysis, fewer N-insertions in productive TCRs were reported among donors in an Asian-associated ancestry cluster than the approximately 630-donor mean. Some IMGT-functional V segments, including TRBV6-2 and TRBV6-3, could not be distinguished by the 87-base-pair reads and were therefore excluded. A few of the identified cytomegalovirus-associated TCR beta chains were confirmed in vitro to be specific for cytomegalovirus antigens. Broadly in line with IMGT annotations, most TCR beta V segments showed up in productive rearrangements about 90% or about 30% of the time in an earlier analysis of approximately 640 of the donors. A further reported finding was that TCR beta sequences accurately predicted the HLA-A and HLA-B alleles for most subjects in the first cohort. According to a later analysis, most CMV-associated TCR beta chains appeared to be HLA-restricted, and the HLA associations seemed to be driven largely by CMV exposure. While some public TCRs were present in many individuals, most TCR sequences turned up only very rarely across donors. In a later analysis, the rate of TCR association differed among HLA loci, with DRB1 alleles having the most associated TCRs and HLA-C alleles having the fewest. Because HLA typing was missing for some donors at each locus, association tests included only the typed subset. An association between a missense DCLRE1C variant and V-gene and J-gene trimming of TCR beta chains was found in a later genetic analysis and replicated in an independent cohort. Specific HLA alleles were associated with 15,000 to 20,000 TCR beta sequences at a false discovery rate of 0.05 in a later analysis. The earlier analysis of approximately 540 of the donors excluded 15 to 20 rarely observed V segments, including chromosome 9 orphons, because counts were too low. Sequencing depth was assumed to be roughly uniform across donors in the presence/absence analyses, though that assumption may not hold. The cohort was sequenced for TCR beta chains only, and without alpha or paired-chain data the features that could be detected were limited. Correlated functional status among segregating V segments might be attributable to linkage disequilibrium, but an unknown experimental factor could not be ruled out. The classifier was reported to diagnose cytomegalovirus status with high specificity and sensitivity in both the original cohort and the validation cohort. In a later analysis, HLA-associated TCR beta chains showed more clonal expansion and lower generation probabilities than non-associated chains that were equally common.

The method behind the library was the immunoSEQ multiplex PCR assay. A mixture of 60 forward primers for TCR Vbeta segments and 13 reverse primers for TCR Jbeta segments was used in the multiplex PCR. The CDR3 region of rearranged TCR beta genes was amplified from genomic DNA with a multiplex PCR assay. The Illumina HiSeq System was used to sequence the amplified TCR beta libraries as 87-base-pair reads. For the original study's pipeline: A later analysis counted approximately 84 million unique TCR beta chains across the 700 or so repertoires, and approximately 11 million of these chains were shared by at least two donors. A nearest-neighbor algorithm error-corrected the raw reads and collapsed the reads into unique sequences, merging closely related sequences to remove PCR and sequencing errors. V, D and J gene segments were assigned by aligning CDR3 sequences to IMGT reference sequences. For a sequence to be retained, at least a six-nucleotide match to both a V gene segment and a J gene segment was required. Rearrangements were classified as productive when the CDR3 lacked stop codons and remained in frame with V and J, and all other rearrangements were classified as non-productive. CDR3 was defined according to IMGT convention as the region running from the second conserved V-encoded cysteine to the conserved J-encoded phenylalanine. The earlier analysis of 500 to 600 of the donors excluded sequences that lacked an unambiguous match to a single V gene segment. An earlier analysis of fewer than 750 of the donors called V segments functional above 56.7% productive rearrangements and segregating when the between-donor standard deviation exceeded 5%. A statistical classification framework was built to diagnose cytomegalovirus status from the catalog of TCR beta chain sequences. A later analysis assigned V and J genes by comparing TCR nucleotide sequences with IMGT/GENE-DB human TR gene sequences. The TCRdist pipeline was used in a later analysis to assign CDR3 sequences and most-parsimonious VDJ recombination scenarios. In a later analysis, each TCR beta chain was defined by its CDR3 amino acid sequence together with its V-gene family, and reads without a unique V-gene family were excluded. As a way to deal with suspected cross-contamination and a sequencing artifact, a later analysis dropped approximately 590 nucleotide sequences that were highly shared and had low generation probability. In a later analysis, a clonal expansion index was calculated for each public chain from normalized within-repertoire ranks of inferred template counts. A later analysis computed generation probabilities with a VDJ recombination model fitted to out-of-frame rearrangements, and checked the results against IGoR. In a later analysis, hypergeometric tests were used to score TCR-TCR, TCR-HLA and TCR-CMV co-occurrence, with a repertoire-size bias correction applied to TCR pairs. To estimate false discovery rates, a later analysis permuted the HLA or CMV assignments 20 times. In a later analysis, co-occurring TCRs were grouped using DBSCAN, and TCRdist sequence similarity was added for clustering within HLA-allele-positive subsets. Repertoires with fewer than 30,000 or more than 120,000 public chains were left out of co-occurrence clustering, as were four to six repertoires with anomalous nucleotide sharing. TCRdb mirrors the immuneACCESS table, restricted to in-frame sequences. Some clones are absent from its copies; in checked studies, under half trace to an unresolved V gene, and the reason for the others is unknown. V and J calls and clone size come straight from that table; D and trimming were deduced from the DNA. For this sample the table gives tens of thousands of clones, of which 55% to 80% were detected only once. The ten largest make up 7.5% to 8% of the sample.

The cohort consisted of 666 healthy bone marrow donors. All cohort members were sampled while nominally healthy, although unrecorded immune exposures were likely present. The donor was CMV seropositive and belonged to the group of about 290 seropositive cohort members. A peripheral blood sample was collected from each donor, and TCR beta sequencing was performed on peripheral blood mononuclear cells. The Qiagen DNeasy Blood Extraction Kit was used to extract genomic DNA from the blood cell samples. About this clone itself: Its antigen is not yet known. No per-base quality is available; no much larger clone lies one base away.

From the cysteine through the phenylalanine, the CDR3 covers 15 amino acids. Just the 45-base CDR3 DNA is kept, in frame starting at base 1. The germline V gene sets CDR1 to MDHEN and CDR2 to SYDVKM. The V and J ends are trimmed by 5 bases and 4 bases, leaving 16 bases between them. The rearranged segments are TRBV28 and TRBJ2-3; TRBD2 is possibly the D segment (6 matching bases). The receptor was isolated from a man in his forties or fifties in good health and CMV-seropositive. The specimen was PBMCs. The CDR3 reads as follows: CASSPPGALADTQYF. In nucleotide form, the sequence is TGTGCCAGCAGTCCTCCGGGAGCCCTTGCAGATACGCAGTATTTT.